This T cell receptor (beta chain) was captured in a study of CD8 T cells in ankylosing spondylitis listed by TCRdb under 2017. For the wider study: The study profiled T cell receptor beta repertoires in healthy donors and ankylosing spondylitis patients to find disease-linked TCR variants. The whole study cohort included some 100 healthy donors and about two dozen ankylosing spondylitis patients. Samples of peripheral blood were taken, and for ankylosing spondylitis patients, synovial fluid was collected as well.

CDR1 KGHDR and CDR2 SFDVKD are derived from the germline V gene. The CDR3 sequence holds 13 residues, the cysteine and phenylalanine included. Only CDR3 DNA remains: 39 bases, in frame from the first base. Germline trimming amounts to 5 bases on V and 6 bases on J, with 3 as the count of junction bases outside the gene matches. Synovial fluid samples were matched to blood samples from the same ankylosing spondylitis patients. Data came from an Illumina HiSeq 2500. TCR beta libraries were prepared by quantitative 5'-RACE with molecular barcodes. The source study handled its data this way. To identify disease-linked TCR variants, a new computational method was used, one built on a probabilistic model of VDJ rearrangement. The public reads were quality trimmed at Q25 with fastp and then assembled into clones with MiXCR by TCRdb, keeping productive beta chains. Every CDR3 protein is listed once, alongside the most common genes and DNA of its rows. The V and J calls, along with clone size, are taken from TCRdb and not from the paper's own processing. This sample comprises approximately 100,000 distinct CDR3 sequences, 24% of them detected only once. 9% to 15% of the sample rests with the top ten.

This clonotype was found a few times. This clone's antigen is unknown. No base quality values were provided; no much bigger clone lies one nucleotide off. The paper's findings and limits, for the study overall: The disease-linked clones had a CD8+ phenotype and were found at relatively low frequencies in peripheral blood. A TCR beta motif made up of eight highly homologous amino acid variants appeared to be characteristic of blood from ankylosing spondylitis patients. Some motif variants had previously been reported in the synovial fluid and blood of reactive arthritis patients, which suggests shared mechanisms of disease initiation. According to the report, matched synovial fluid samples from ankylosing spondylitis patients were significantly enriched for the disease-linked clones.

This clonotype originated in a male donor with ankylosing spondylitis. Source material: synovial fluid, either unsorted or a sorted T cell fraction (not recorded which). The V gene is TRBV24-1 and the J gene is TRBJ2-1, with 7 bases matching TRBD2. The DNA sequence reads TGTGCCACCAGTGGCGGGAGTGGCAATGAGCAGTTCTTC. This gives the protein CATSGGSGNEQFF.